This TCR beta chain was captured by sequencing in a study of response to subunit inactivated influenza vaccine. General study findings and limits: Few additional T cells are recruited per seasonal influenza vaccination, authors suggested.

One entry per CDR3 protein, called by TCRdb with MiXCR from the RT-PCR reads. The sample shows about 620,000 distinct CDR3 sequences, about 11% of them seen only once. With regard to this clonotype: Its antigen is still unknown.

The data were also submitted as part of a second study, on T cells expressing NK-cell markers. From that second work: UMI-tagged 5'RACE template switching yielded the TCR beta cDNA.

The sample here was PBMCs from blood, taken on the day of vaccination. The receptor's source is a man aged 50 or older who received an inactivated influenza vaccine.

The CDR3 coding sequence is TGTGCCAGCAGCTCGGCGACAGGGGGGACCTACAATGAGCAGTTCTTC. Translation: CASSSATGGTYNEQFF. The genes are TRBV5-6 and TRBJ2-1; TRBD1 aligns across 9 bases. The CDR3 runs 16 residues. Germline CDR1 SGHDT, CDR2 YYEEEE. V was pared by 3 bases and J by 2 bases, with 6 bases of the junction left unmatched.